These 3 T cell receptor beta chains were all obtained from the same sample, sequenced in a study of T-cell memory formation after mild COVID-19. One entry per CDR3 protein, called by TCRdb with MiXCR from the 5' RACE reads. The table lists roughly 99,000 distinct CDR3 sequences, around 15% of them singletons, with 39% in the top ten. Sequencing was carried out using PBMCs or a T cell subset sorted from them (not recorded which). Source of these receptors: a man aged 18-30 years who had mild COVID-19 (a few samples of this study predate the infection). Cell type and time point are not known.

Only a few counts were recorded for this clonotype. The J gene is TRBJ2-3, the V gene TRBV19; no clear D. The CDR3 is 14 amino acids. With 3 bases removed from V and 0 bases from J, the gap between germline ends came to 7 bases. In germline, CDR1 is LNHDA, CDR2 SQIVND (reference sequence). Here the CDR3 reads CASSIGPSTDTQYF. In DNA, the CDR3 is TGTGCCAGTAGTATCGGGCCCAGCACAGATACGCAGTATTTT.

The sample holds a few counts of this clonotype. CDR3 in DNA: TGTGCCATCAGGCCGGGTGACACAGATACGCAGTATTTT. It encodes CAIRPGDTDTQYF. This chain connects TRBV10-3 to TRBJ2-3; no clear D gene. Trimming removed 6 bases from V and 2 bases from J, with 9 bases in between. This CDR3 is 13 amino acids long. Germline CDR1 and CDR2: ENHRY and SYGVKD.

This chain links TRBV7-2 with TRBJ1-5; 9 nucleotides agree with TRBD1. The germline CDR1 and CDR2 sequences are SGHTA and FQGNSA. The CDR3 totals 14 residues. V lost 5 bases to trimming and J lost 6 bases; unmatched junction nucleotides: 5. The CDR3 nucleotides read TGTGCCAGCAGCCGGGGACAGGGAGGTCAGCCCCAGCATTTT. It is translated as CASSRGQGGQPQHF.